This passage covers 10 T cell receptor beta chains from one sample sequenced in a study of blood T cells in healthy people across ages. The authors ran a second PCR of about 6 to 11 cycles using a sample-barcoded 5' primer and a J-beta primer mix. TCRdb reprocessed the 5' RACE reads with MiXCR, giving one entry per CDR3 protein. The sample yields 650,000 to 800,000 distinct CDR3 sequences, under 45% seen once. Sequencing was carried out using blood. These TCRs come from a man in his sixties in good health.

CDR3 nucleotides: TGTGCCAGCAGCCTGGGACAGGGACACTACAATGAGCAGTTCTTC. Its protein product is CASSLGQGHYNEQFF. The chain has TRBV11-2 and TRBJ2-1, with 9 nucleotides matching TRBD1. This CDR3 contains 15 residues. The V gene's germline CDR1 is SGHAT and CDR2 FQNNGV. Germline trimming cut 5 bases from V and 3 bases from J; bases unmatched to any gene: 5.

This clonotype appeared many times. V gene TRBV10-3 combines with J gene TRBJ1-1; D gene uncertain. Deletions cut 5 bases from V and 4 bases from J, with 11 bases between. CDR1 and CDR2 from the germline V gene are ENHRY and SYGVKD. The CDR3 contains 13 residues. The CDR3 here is CAISPTGSTEAFF. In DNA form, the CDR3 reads TGTGCCATCAGTCCAACGGGGTCCACTGAAGCTTTCTTT.

CDR3 bases: TGTGCCAGCGGTGGGACAGGGCGTAACATTCAGTACTTC. Translated: CASGGTGRNIQYF. The rearrangement joins TRBV6-2 or TRBV6-3 to TRBJ2-4; 9 positions match TRBD1. The V gene end was trimmed by 8 bases and the J gene end by 7 bases; junction bases not matched to a gene: 6. The CDR3 runs to 13 residues. Germline V lookup: CDR1 MNHEY, CDR2 SVGEGT.

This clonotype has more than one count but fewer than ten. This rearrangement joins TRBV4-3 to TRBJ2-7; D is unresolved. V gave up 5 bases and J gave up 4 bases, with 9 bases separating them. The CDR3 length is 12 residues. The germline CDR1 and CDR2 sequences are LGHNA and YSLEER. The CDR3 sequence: CASSSSRYEQYF. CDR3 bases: TGCGCCAGCAGCTCCTCGAGGTACGAGCAGTACTTC.

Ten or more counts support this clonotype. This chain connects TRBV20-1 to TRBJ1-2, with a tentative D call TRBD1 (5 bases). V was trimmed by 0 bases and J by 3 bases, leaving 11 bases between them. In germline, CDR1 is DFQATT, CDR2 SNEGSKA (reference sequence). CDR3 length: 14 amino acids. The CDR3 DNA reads TGCAGTGCTAGAGATGTTCAGGGACACTATGGCTACACCTTC. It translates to CSARDVQGHYGYTF.

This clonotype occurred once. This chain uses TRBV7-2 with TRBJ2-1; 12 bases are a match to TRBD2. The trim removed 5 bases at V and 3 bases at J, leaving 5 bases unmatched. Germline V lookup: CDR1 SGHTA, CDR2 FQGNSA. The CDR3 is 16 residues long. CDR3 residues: CASSPRTSGNYNEQFF. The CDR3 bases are TGTGCCAGCAGCCCCAGGACTAGCGGGAACTACAATGAGCAGTTCTTC.

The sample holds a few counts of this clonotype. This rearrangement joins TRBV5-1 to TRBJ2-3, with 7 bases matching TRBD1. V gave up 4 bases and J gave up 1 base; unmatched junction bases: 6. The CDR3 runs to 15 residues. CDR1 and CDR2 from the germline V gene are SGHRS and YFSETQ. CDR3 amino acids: CASSRTGPRTDTQYF. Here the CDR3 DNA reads TGCGCCAGCAGCCGGACAGGACCACGCACAGATACGCAGTATTTT.

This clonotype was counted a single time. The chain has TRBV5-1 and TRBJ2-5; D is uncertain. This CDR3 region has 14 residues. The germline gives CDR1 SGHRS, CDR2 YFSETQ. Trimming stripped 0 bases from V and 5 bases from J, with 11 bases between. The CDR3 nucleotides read TGCGCCAGCAGCTTGGGTCAGATTCCGGAGACCCAGTACTTC. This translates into CASSLGQIPETQYF. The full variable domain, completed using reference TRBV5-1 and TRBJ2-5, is KAGVTQTPRYLIKTRGQQVTLSCSPISGHRSVSWYQQTPGQGLQFLFEYFSETQRNKGNFPGRFSGRQFSNSRSEMNVSTLELGDSALYLCASSLGQIPETQYFGPGTRLLVL.

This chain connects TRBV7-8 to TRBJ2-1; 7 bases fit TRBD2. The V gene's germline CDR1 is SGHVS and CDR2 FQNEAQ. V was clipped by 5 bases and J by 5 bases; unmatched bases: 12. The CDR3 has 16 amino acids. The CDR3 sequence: CASSRGGRTSDNEQFF. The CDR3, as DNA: TGTGCCAGCAGCCGCGGCGGTCGGACTAGTGACAATGAGCAGTTCTTC.

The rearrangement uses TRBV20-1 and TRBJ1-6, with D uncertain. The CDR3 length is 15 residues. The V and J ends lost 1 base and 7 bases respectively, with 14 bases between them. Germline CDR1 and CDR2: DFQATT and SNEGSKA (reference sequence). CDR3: CSARARPQENSPLHF. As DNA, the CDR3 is TGCAGTGCTAGAGCTCGTCCTCAGGAAAATTCACCCCTCCACTTT.